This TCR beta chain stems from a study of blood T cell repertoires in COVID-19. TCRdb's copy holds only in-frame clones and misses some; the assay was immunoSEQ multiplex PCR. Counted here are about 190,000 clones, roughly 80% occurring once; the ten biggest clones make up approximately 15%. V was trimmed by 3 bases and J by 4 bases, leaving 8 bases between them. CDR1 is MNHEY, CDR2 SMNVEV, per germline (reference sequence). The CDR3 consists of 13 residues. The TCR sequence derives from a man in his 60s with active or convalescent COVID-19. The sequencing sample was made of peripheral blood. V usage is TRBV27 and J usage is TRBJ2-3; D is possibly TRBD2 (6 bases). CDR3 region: CASSLRGSDTQYF. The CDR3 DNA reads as TGTGCCAGCAGTTTGCGGGGATCAGATACGCAGTATTTT.